This T cell receptor beta chain derives from a study of T cells in Graves' hyperthyroidism and ophthalmopathy. Approximately 10 ml of fresh peripheral blood supplied the PBMCs. TCR beta CDR3 region amplification was performed from RNA transcripts. Carried out on the TCR CDR3, a first-round RT-PCR used the HTBI primer set. TCRdb fed the multiplex PCR reads into MiXCR, producing one record per CDR3 protein. This table has over 500,000 distinct CDR3 sequences, 15% to 20% appearing once. CDR3 length equals 18 residues. Germline loops: CDR1 SGDLS, CDR2 YYNGEE. Germline trimming cut 4 bases from V and 0 bases from J; bases unmatched to any gene: 10.

The sequencing sample was made of blood. The chain couples TRBV9 to TRBJ2-1, with 10 nucleotides matching TRBD2. This clonotype was obtained from a young woman with Graves' ophthalmopathy. DNA for the CDR3: TGTGCCAGCAGCCGAAGCGGGAGGGCCTTCGGCTCCTACAATGAGCAGTTCTTC. This codes for CASSRSGRAFGSYNEQFF.